Shown below are 16 T cell receptor beta chains from a single sample sequenced in a study of OX40 agonist ivuxolimab in advanced cancers. Clones were read by immunoSEQ multiplex PCR, and TCRdb kept only the in-frame ones, dropping some. This table holds roughly 76,000 clones, roughly 90% found once. The specimen was CD4+ or CD8+ T cells sorted from blood, collected in a trial of the OX40 agonist ivuxolimab. These receptors all stem from an adult with an advanced solid tumor such as melanoma, head and neck, liver or kidney cancer.

The CDR3: CASRDSGGAFYNEQFF. DNA for the CDR3: TGCGCCAGCAGGGATAGCGGGGGGGCTTTCTACAATGAGCAGTTCTTC. The gene calls are TRBV5-1 and TRBJ2-1; 11 positions match TRBD2. Trimming cost V 5 bases and J 3 bases; bases outside gene matches: 7. CDR1 SGHRS and CDR2 YFSETQ come from the germline V gene. The CDR3 is 16 amino acids.

This chain uses TRBV30 with TRBJ1-5, with D perhaps TRBD1 (6 bases). The CDR3 is 13 amino acids. From germline, CDR1 is GTSNPN and CDR2 SVGIG (reference sequence). The V gene lost 5 bases and the J gene lost 4 bases, with 12 bases spanning the gap. DNA of the CDR3: TGTGCCTGGGCCCGGGACACTAATCAGCCCCAGCATTTT. It is translated as CAWARDTNQPQHF.

The chain couples TRBV9 to TRBJ1-4, with D possibly being TRBD1 (6 bases). The CDR3 consists of 15 residues. Germline CDR1 is SGDLS and CDR2 is YYNGEE. The germline V and J ends were trimmed by 4 bases and 3 bases, with 13 bases remaining between them. The CDR3 reads CASSLSGVPNEKLFF. The DNA for the CDR3 is TGTGCCAGCAGCCTATCAGGGGTGCCTAATGAAAAACTGTTTTTT.

V and J are TRBV13 and TRBJ2-1; D is perhaps TRBD2 (5 bases). Looked up from germline, CDR1 is PRHDT and CDR2 is FYEKMQ (reference sequence). This CDR3 spans 13 amino acids. V was pared by 2 bases and J by 4 bases, with 6 bases between. Here the CDR3 reads CASSLRGYNEQFF. DNA for the CDR3: TGTGCCAGCAGCTTACGAGGGTACAATGAGCAGTTCTTC.

The chain combines TRBV13 with TRBJ1-1; 8 bases map to TRBD1. Germline V lookup: CDR1 PRHDT, CDR2 FYEKMQ (reference sequence). The CDR3 consists of 13 residues. V gave up 5 bases and J gave up 5 bases; unmatched junction bases: 4. CDR3 DNA: TGTGCCAGCAGCCCAGACAGGGGAACTGAAGCTTTCTTT. It specifies CASSPDRGTEAFF.

The chain joins TRBV5-1 to TRBJ1-1; the match to TRBD1 covers 7 bases. The CDR3 runs 15 residues. The J segment lost 3 bases and the V segment lost 2 bases, leaving 7 bases of the junction unmatched. The V gene's germline CDR1 is SGHRS and CDR2 YFSETQ. CDR3 amino acids: CASSLGRGGYTEAFF. CDR3 in DNA: TGCGCCAGCAGCTTAGGCAGGGGGGGCTACACTGAAGCTTTCTTT.

The V and J genes are TRBV7-2 and TRBJ2-3, with TRBD2 identical over 11 bases. The germline V gene has CDR1 SGHTA and CDR2 FQGNSA. The CDR3 has 21 residues. Germline trimming cut 0 bases from V and 1 base from J; bases unmatched to any gene: 15. The CDR3 loop is CASSLAPLAGGVRHRTDTQYF. The CDR3 DNA reads as TGTGCCAGCAGCTTAGCCCCCCTAGCGGGGGGCGTCCGTCACCGCACAGATACGCAGTATTTT.

The chain uses TRBV7-9 and TRBJ2-1, with D perhaps given as TRBD1 or TRBD2 (5 bases each). V gave up 2 bases and J gave up 0 bases, with 8 bases separating them. The CDR3 spans 15 residues. The germline V gene has CDR1 SEHNR and CDR2 FQNEAQ (reference sequence). In DNA, the CDR3 is TGTGCCAGCAGCTTATCAGGGAGCTCCTACAATGAGCAGTTCTTC. Its translation is CASSLSGSSYNEQFF.

The genes are TRBV2 and TRBJ1-2, with D possibly matching TRBD1 (5 bases). Trimming took 7 bases from V and 1 from J, leaving 10 bases between them. Germline V gene sequence: CDR1 SNHLY, CDR2 FYNNEI. The CDR3 is 13 residues long. CDR3: CASNWGGNYGYTF. DNA for the CDR3: TGTGCCAGCAATTGGGGGGGTAACTATGGCTACACCTTC.

The chain employs TRBV5-4 and TRBJ1-2, with D maybe TRBD1 (5 bases). CDR3 length: 13 residues. Germline-derived CDR1 and CDR2 are SGHNT and YYREEE (reference sequence). Trimming shortened V by 5 bases and J by 5 bases, and 13 bases separated the two germline ends. CDR3 protein: CASSPGGGYGYTF. CDR3 coding DNA: TGTGCCAGCAGTCCCGGGGGGGGGTATGGCTACACCTTC.

The V and J genes are TRBV7-9 and TRBJ1-1, with D possibly matching TRBD1 (6 bases). The V gene lost 3 bases and the J gene lost 4 bases, with 9 bases spanning the gap. The CDR3 totals 13 residues. Germline V gene sequence: CDR1 SEHNR, CDR2 FQNEAQ (reference sequence). In DNA, the CDR3 is TGTGCCAGCAGCTTGGGGGCGCCCACTGAAGCTTTCTTT. Its protein is CASSLGAPTEAFF.

J is TRBJ1-1 and V is TRBV13, with unresolved D. The CDR3 runs 13 residues. V lost 0 bases and J lost 5, with 7 bases in between. CDR1 is PRHDT and CDR2 is FYEKMQ in the germline V gene (reference sequence). CDR3 sequence (DNA): TGTGCCAGCAGCTTAGGGGCAGATACTGAAGCTTTCTTT. Translated: CASSLGADTEAFF.

The rearrangement joins TRBV5-4 to TRBJ2-2; a weak D match, TRBD2 (6 bases). CDR3 length: 14 amino acids. V lost 2 bases, J lost 6 bases, and 11 bases lay in between. CDR1 is SGHNT and CDR2 is YYREEE in the germline V gene (reference sequence). The CDR3 loop is CASSFTGDSGELFF. The CDR3 nucleotides read TGTGCCAGCAGCTTTACGGGGGACTCCGGGGAGCTGTTTTTT.

This clone showed up just a few times. V gene TRBV27 combines with J gene TRBJ1-1; D uncertain. V was shortened by 6 bases and J by 1 base, with 9 bases between the two germline ends. Germline V gives CDR1 MNHEY, CDR2 SMNVEV (reference sequence). CDR3 length: 13 amino acids. CDR3 DNA sequence: TGTGCCAGCAGGAAATTTCCGAACACTGAAGCTTTCTTT. Its protein product is CASRKFPNTEAFF.

The chain combines TRBV7-9 with TRBJ1-5; 8 nucleotides align to TRBD1. Germline trimming cut 2 bases from V and 5 bases from J; bases unmatched to any gene: 2. This CDR3 region has 14 residues. Germline V lookup: CDR1 SEHNR, CDR2 FQNEAQ (reference sequence). CDR3 region: CASSLPGGDQPQHF. CDR3 in DNA: TGTGCCAGCAGCTTACCAGGGGGCGATCAGCCCCAGCATTTT.

The chain couples TRBV30 to TRBJ2-2; D unclear. This CDR3 region has 10 residues. Germline V gives CDR1 GTSNPN, CDR2 SVGIG (reference sequence). The DNA for the CDR3 is TGTGCTTACGACACCGGGGAGCTGTTTTTT. Amino acids: CAYDTGELFF.